This TCR beta chain is from a study of cytomegalovirus exposure and HLA in healthy donors. General study results and limits: Associated with cytomegalovirus, according to the listing, were 150 to 200 TCR beta chains.

Of note for this clone: Its antigen remains unknown.

Some clones are missing from TCRdb's copy, which holds only in-frame ones; the method was immunoSEQ multiplex PCR. The sample has some 140,000 clones, approximately 90% seen once; the top ten hold 6.2%. The sequenced sample was PBMCs. The clonotype was recovered from a woman in her 30s in good health and CMV-seropositive.

The CDR3 reads CATSRDSSNTGELFF. The CDR3 coding sequence is TGTGCCACCAGCAGGGACAGCTCGAACACCGGGGAGCTGTTTTTT. This chain connects TRBV15 to TRBJ2-2; tentative D call: TRBD1 (6 bases). V was trimmed by 3 bases and J by 0 bases, leaving 8 bases between them. CDR1 and CDR2 (germline): LNHNV, YYDKDF (reference sequence). The CDR3 contains 15 residues.